Presented here are 16 T cell receptor beta chains from one specimen sequenced in a study of monozygotic twins with inflammatory bowel disease. TCRdb reprocessed the 5' RACE reads and keeps a single row for each CDR3 protein, giving no DNA. The ten most abundant clones cover 2% of a sample with about 350,000 distinct CDR3 sequences. Sequencing input: blood. These receptors came from a human donor with ulcerative colitis or Crohn's disease, or a healthy co-twin of an affected twin (not recorded which).

This sequence joins TRBV10-3 and TRBJ1-2; the D call from TCRdb, TRBD1, cannot be confirmed without DNA. There are 13 residues in the CDR3. Germline CDR1 is ENHRY and CDR2 is SYGVKD. CDR3 amino acids: CAIGTRAGYGYTF.

The chain combines TRBV4-1 with TRBJ2-3. The germline CDR1 and CDR2 sequences are MGHRA and YSYEKL. CDR3 length: 13 residues. CDR3 sequence: CASSQGAGDTQDF.

The V call is TRBV6-2 or TRBV6-3, the J call TRBJ2-5. The CDR3 has 12 residues. Germline V gene sequence: CDR1 MNHEY, CDR2 SVGEGT. CDR3 amino acids: CASSYSRGTQYF.

The rearrangement joins TRBV10-3 to TRBJ1-6; TCRdb calls TRBD1, which cannot be checked without DNA. CDR3 length equals 14 residues. Germline assignment: CDR1 ENHRY and CDR2 SYGVKD. This chain's CDR3 is CAISGTGEGSPLHF.

The chain carries TRBV7-2 and TRBJ1-2. CDR1 and CDR2 (germline): SGHTA, FQGNSA. The CDR3 length is 14 residues. CDR3 loop: CASSLAGRLPGYTF. The complete variable domain, with remaining parts taken from reference TRBV7-2 and TRBJ1-2, reads GAGVSQSPSNKVTEKGKDVELRCDPISGHTALYWYRQSLGQGLEFLIYFQGNSAPDKSGLPSDRFSAERTGGSVSTLTIQRTQQEDSAVYLCASSLAGRLPGYTFGSGTRLTVV.

The gene calls are TRBV5-8 and TRBJ2-1; with no DNA, the TCRdb D assignment of TRBD2 cannot be verified. The CDR3 runs 17 residues. Per the germline V gene, CDR1 is SGHTS and CDR2 is YDEGEE. Here the CDR3 reads CASSSGTSGDPGNEQFF.

The gene calls are TRBV4-1 and TRBJ1-3; TCRdb lists TRBD1, though no DNA is available to test this call. The CDR3 consists of 16 residues. The V gene's germline CDR1 is MGHRA and CDR2 YSYEKL. CDR3: CASSQDRTGGGNTIYF.

This chain uses TRBV5-1 with TRBJ2-2; the TRBD1 assignment by TCRdb is unverifiable without DNA. The germline CDR1 and CDR2 sequences are SGHRS and YFSETQ. The CDR3 sequence is 15 residues long. CDR3 region: CASSPQGVNTGELFF.

J is TRBJ1-5 and V is TRBV28; the D call of TRBD1 rests on TCRdb alone, since no DNA is present to check it. The CDR3 is 13 residues long. Germline V gives CDR1 MDHEN, CDR2 SYDVKM. The CDR3 is CGLSWGVGQPQHF.

The gene calls are TRBV12-3 or TRBV12-4 and TRBJ1-1. There are 13 residues in the CDR3. This CDR3 reads CASTREGKTEAFF.

This chain links TRBV20-1 with TRBJ2-2; TCRdb names TRBD1, which stays unverified in the absence of DNA. Germline V gene sequence: CDR1 DFQATT, CDR2 SNEGSKA (reference sequence). This CDR3 contains 13 residues. CDR3 region: CSAGDQVSGELFF.

The J gene is TRBJ1-1, the V gene TRBV5-5. The CDR3 is 12 residues long. Germline V gene sequence: CDR1 SGHKS, CDR2 YYEKEE (reference sequence). This chain's CDR3 is CASSLMDTEAFF.

The chain employs TRBV4-1 and TRBJ2-2; TCRdb picks TRBD2, but there is no DNA to check that call. The CDR3 has 17 residues. Germline lookup yields CDR1 MGHRA and CDR2 YSYEKL. CDR3 in amino acids: CASSQDLGGRGTGELFF.

The genes are TRBV5-6 and TRBJ1-5. CDR1 is SGHDT and CDR2 is YYEEEE in the germline V gene. This CDR3 region has 13 residues. CDR3 in amino acids: CASSYQVGQPQHF.

The V and J genes are TRBV2 and TRBJ1-2; there is no DNA to check the TCRdb D call of TRBD1. This CDR3 spans 16 amino acids. The germline V gene encodes CDR1 SNHLY and CDR2 FYNNEI. The CDR3 sequence: CASSDGDRGPNYGYTF.

The rearrangement uses TRBV6-1 and TRBJ2-2; the TRBD1 assignment by TCRdb is unverifiable without DNA. This CDR3 region has 15 residues. Germline V gene sequence: CDR1 MNHNS, CDR2 SASEGT. The CDR3 is CASSPGGRGTGELFF.